The rows below give T cell receptor beta chains drawn from one sample of a study of cytomegalovirus exposure and HLA in healthy donors. The assay was immunoSEQ multiplex PCR, and TCRdb's table has in-frame clones only and misses some. The listing contains around 200,000 clones. The sample comprised PBMCs. The receptors shown here come from a woman in her 30s in good health and CMV-seropositive. The CDR3 runs from the conserved cysteine through the conserved F or W. The D gene is left open where the match is weak.

>TRBJ1-6|NA|TRBV5-1
CASSLGPNQYNSPLHF
>TRBJ2-7|NA|TRBV6-1
CASSERGISYEQYF
>TRBJ2-2|TRBD2|TRBV2
CASSGPGLAGELFF
>TRBJ1-6|TRBD1|TRBV10-2
CASSESIQGVYNSPLHF
>TRBJ1-5|TRBD1|TRBV5-8
CASSRITGGRSNQPQHF
>TRBJ1-1|NA|TRBV7-2
CASSAVQGRTEAFF
>TRBJ2-7|NA|TRBV4-1
CASSQVPSGRSYEQYF
>TRBJ2-6|NA|TRBV18
CASSPSGGAGGANVLTF
>TRBJ2-7|TRBD1|TRBV4-3
CASSREDRAYEQYF
>TRBJ2-1|TRBD2|TRBV30
CAWSVLRLAGRSYNEQFF
>TRBJ1-1|NA|TRBV5-4
CASSHLGGADTEAFF
>TRBJ1-1|TRBD1|TRBV18
CASSPPGGMNTEAFF
>TRBJ1-4|TRBD1|TRBV5-1
CASSGGTGHYEKLFF
>TRBJ1-1|TRBD1|TRBV6-6
CASRTGSTEAFF
>TRBJ1-6|NA|TRBV5-8
CASSWGWGDSPLHF
>TRBJ1-3|NA|TRBV5-1
CASSFGSSVGNTIYF
>TRBJ1-3|NA|TRBV19
CASSMGYRGHRSGNTIYF
>TRBJ2-3|NA|TRBV11-2
CASSLDWGWTPKKSTDTQYF
>TRBJ1-1|TRBD1|TRBV7-8
CASSPEQQGANTEAFF
>TRBJ2-2|NA|TRBV30
CACSGGSRLVGELFF
>TRBJ2-7|NA|TRBV28
CASSSLTPEEYF
>TRBJ1-1|NA|TRBV6-6
CASTKDRRNTEAFF
>TRBJ2-5|TRBD2|TRBV5-6
CASSYGLGGETQYF
>TRBJ1-1|NA|TRBV18
CASSPPGRGTEAFF
>TRBJ2-4|TRBD2|TRBV14
CASSPLAGDINIQYF
>TRBJ1-5|NA|TRBV2
CASRVDSYSNQPQHF
>TRBJ1-2|NA|TRBV28
CASSLARGIYGYTF
>TRBJ1-5|NA|TRBV2
CASSETQYSNQPQHF
>TRBJ2-7|TRBD2|TRBV7-2
CASSLLGTSKYEQYF
>TRBJ2-7|TRBD1|TRBV5-1
CASSLTGTASYGQYF
>TRBJ2-5|NA|TRBV10-3
CAISARESGHQETQYF
>TRBJ2-7|NA|TRBV19
CASRRGYEQYF
>TRBJ1-4|NA|TRBV7-9
CASSTTGTRGEKLFF
>TRBJ1-2|TRBD1|TRBV11-2
CASSLRGSPNYGYTF
>TRBJ1-4|NA|TRBV7-6
CASSLKTGLEKLFF
>TRBJ2-4|NA|TRBV5-8
CASSFVQGQAKNIQYF
>NA|NA|TRBV2
CASSADMSYEQYF
>TRBJ1-2|TRBD1|TRBV6-6
CASSYGQGDYGYTF
>TRBJ2-7|TRBD2|TRBV10-1
CASSAGGSYEQYF
>TRBJ2-1|TRBD2|TRBV15
CATSRGVGLAPEQFF
>TRBJ2-5|NA|TRBV2
CASTQTGLGEETQYF
>TRBJ1-1|TRBD1|TRBV6-1
CASRAGGYTEAFF
>TRBJ2-6|TRBD2|TRBV7-7
CASSFGGGVSGANVLTF
>TRBJ1-1|TRBD1|TRBV29-1
CSVDPTGPLGTEAFF
>TRBJ2-3|NA|TRBV19
CASSRSGRSDTQYF
>TRBJ1-2|TRBD1|TRBV5-1
CASSLAGTGAYGYTF
>TRBJ1-6|TRBD1|TRBV5-1
CASSSQGLGNSPLHF
>TRBJ1-1|NA|TRBV27
CASSLLQTNTEAFF
>TRBJ2-3|TRBD2|TRBV19
CASSRGFRETSGSDTQYF